This is a list of T cell receptor beta chains from one sample in a study of PD-L1 blockade in urothelial cancer. TCRdb's table, derived via immunoSEQ multiplex PCR, lists solely in-frame clones and lacks some. The sample carries more than 85,000 clones, more than 75% recorded once. Material: PBMCs, obtained around atezolizumab (anti-PD-L1) treatment. These receptors all come from a man aged 60 to 75 with urothelial cancer. CDR3s include the opening cysteine and the closing phenylalanine or tryptophan. The D gene is left open where the match is weak. The listing skips clone size in some rows; elsewhere it reads once, few, many or a size class.

d_gene	abundance	v_gene	j_gene	CDR3aa	CDR3nt
NA	NA	TRBV28	TRBJ2-7	CASTTSSIAARQYF	TGTGCCAGCACCACCTCATCGATAGCGGCCCGGCAGTACTTC
NA	NA	TRBV5-1	TRBJ2-3	CASSLPGRTDTQYF	TGCGCCAGCAGCTTGCCAGGCCGCACAGATACGCAGTATTTT
NA	NA	TRBV9	TRBJ1-3	CASSVRNSGNTIYF	TGTGCCAGCAGCGTGCGAAACTCTGGAAACACCATATATTTT
TRBD1	NA	TRBV5-4	TRBJ2-4	CASSFEQGAGAKNIQYF	TGTGCCAGCAGCTTTGAACAGGGGGCGGGAGCCAAAAACATTCAGTACTTC
NA	NA	TRBV6-6	TRBJ1-3	CASRRGGRRTGNTIYF	TGTGCCAGCAGACGCGGAGGGAGGCGTACTGGAAACACCATATATTTT
TRBD1	NA	TRBV19	TRBJ1-2	CASRSRDRNYGYTF	TGTGCCAGTAGATCCCGGGACAGAAACTATGGCTACACCTTC
NA	NA	TRBV2	TRBJ1-4	CASSAQGVREKLFF	TGTGCCAGCAGTGCGCAGGGTGTACGGGAAAAACTGTTTTTT
TRBD2	NA	TRBV11-2	TRBJ2-1	CASSLSTSGSDEQFF	TGTGCCAGCAGCTTATCTACTAGCGGGAGTGATGAGCAGTTCTTC
NA	NA	TRBV25-1	TRBJ2-7	CASSPGVYEQYF	TGTGCCAGCAGTCCCGGGGTCTACGAGCAGTACTTC
NA	NA	TRBV28	TRBJ2-6	CASSLQGTGANVLTF	TGTGCCAGCAGTCTTCAGGGGACTGGGGCCAACGTCCTGACTTTC
NA	once	TRBV13	TRBJ2-7	CASSPGSYEQYF	TGTGCCAGCAGCCCGGGCTCCTACGAGCAGTACTTC
NA	NA	TRBV28	TRBJ2-2	CASQGIRTGELFF	TGTGCCAGTCAGGGAATTCGCACCGGGGAGCTGTTTTTT
TRBD2	NA	TRBV7-9	TRBJ2-5	CASSWGLAGDIGETQYF	TGTGCCAGCAGCTGGGGACTAGCGGGAGATATTGGAGAGACCCAGTACTTC
TRBD2	NA	TRBV18	TRBJ2-5	CASSPRVSGGEETQYF	TGTGCCAGCTCACCACGGGTCAGCGGGGGGGAAGAGACCCAGTACTTC
NA	NA	TRBV28	TRBJ2-5	CASSTWTSETQYF	TGTGCCAGCAGTACTTGGACTTCGGAGACCCAGTACTTC
TRBD2	NA	TRBV11-3	TRBJ2-1	CASSLDGGYSYNEQFF	TGTGCCAGCAGCTTAGACGGGGGGTACTCCTACAATGAGCAGTTCTTC
NA	NA	TRBV6-1	TRBJ2-1	CASSGWSFPYNEQFF	TGTGCCAGCAGCGGCTGGAGTTTTCCCTACAATGAGCAGTTCTTC
NA	NA	TRBV6-5	TRBJ2-3	CASSETRIASTQYF	TGTGCCAGCAGTGAGACACGGATTGCCAGTACGCAGTATTTT